Listed below are T cell receptor beta chains from one sample, sequenced in a study of blood T cell repertoires in COVID-19. Libraries were prepared by immunoSEQ multiplex PCR; TCRdb keeps only in-frame clonotypes and omits some of them. The sample carries about 120,000 clones, around 83% recorded once. The sequenced material came from peripheral blood. These receptors came from a man aged 40-50 years with acute or convalescent COVID-19. CDR3s include the opening cysteine and the closing phenylalanine or tryptophan. The D gene is left open where the match is weak.

TRBJ2-7,TRBV3-1/TRBV3-2,TRBD2,CASSQSTLAGGRYYEQYF
TRBJ2-3,TRBV5-1,TRBD2,CASSWILAGGTDTQYF
TRBJ2-3,TRBV12-3/TRBV12-4,.,CASWPAGTDTQYF
TRBJ2-3,TRBV10-3,TRBD1,CATHRGYLTDTQYF
TRBJ1-1,TRBV12-5,.,CASGSHRVRTEAFF
TRBJ2-7,TRBV5-4,TRBD1,CASSFGQVSYEQYF
TRBJ1-1,TRBV7-2,.,CASSLARRNTEAFF
TRBJ2-1,TRBV19,.,CASNGGYNEQFF
TRBJ1-5,TRBV24-1,TRBD1,CATSDPGQPTPQHF
TRBJ2-5,TRBV7-8,.,CASSLVPGEGTQYF
TRBJ2-5,TRBV5-1,TRBD2,CASKDPRTSGGYQETQYF
TRBJ1-2,TRBV9,.,CASSVAGASYGYTF
TRBJ1-4,TRBV5-1,.,CASSLGQSSTNEKLFF
TRBJ1-6,TRBV6-5,.,CASSWDSGSYNSPLHF
TRBJ2-3,TRBV7-2,TRBD2,CASSLPAGGTDTQYF
TRBJ1-4,TRBV3-1/TRBV3-2,.,CASSFTPDEKLFF
TRBJ1-6,TRBV30,.,CAWRLRGTEYNSPLHF
TRBJ2-2,TRBV7-2,TRBD2,CASTDRIAGGANTGELFF
TRBJ2-3,TRBV7-2,.,CASSLDGNPRTDTQYF
TRBJ2-1,TRBV7-6,TRBD1,CASSLNRGDEQFF
TRBJ2-7,TRBV27,TRBD2,CASSKGTSGGLYEQYF
TRBJ2-3,TRBV5-6,.,CASSLSLGTDTQYF
TRBJ2-7,TRBV6-5,.,CASSWAQGNYEQYF
TRBJ2-3,TRBV7-3,.,CASSLQGMDTQYF
TRBJ1-1,TRBV27,TRBD1,CASSAPRTGGTEAFF
TRBJ1-4,TRBV19,.,CASSLLPGAASEKLFF
TRBJ1-2,TRBV5-6,.,CASSLGPGARYDYTF
TRBJ2-2,TRBV7-2,.,CASSLGSSGRYTGELFF